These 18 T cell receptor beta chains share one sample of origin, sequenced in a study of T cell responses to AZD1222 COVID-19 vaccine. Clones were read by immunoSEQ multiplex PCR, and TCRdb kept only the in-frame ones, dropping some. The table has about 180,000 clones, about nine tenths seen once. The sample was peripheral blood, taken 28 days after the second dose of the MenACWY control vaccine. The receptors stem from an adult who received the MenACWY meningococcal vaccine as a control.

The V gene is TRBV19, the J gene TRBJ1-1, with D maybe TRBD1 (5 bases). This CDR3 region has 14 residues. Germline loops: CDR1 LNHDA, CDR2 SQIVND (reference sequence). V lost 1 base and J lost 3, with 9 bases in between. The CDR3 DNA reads TGTGCCAGTAGTATAGCGGGGGGAGACACTGAAGCTTTCTTT. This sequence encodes CASSIAGGDTEAFF.

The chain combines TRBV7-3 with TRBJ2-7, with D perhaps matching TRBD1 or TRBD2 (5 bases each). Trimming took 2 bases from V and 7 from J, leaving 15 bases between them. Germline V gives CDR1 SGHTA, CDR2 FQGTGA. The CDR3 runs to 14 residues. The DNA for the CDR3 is TGTGCCAGCAGCTTACGGCCCCCGAGGGGTGAGCAGTACTTC. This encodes CASSLRPPRGEQYF. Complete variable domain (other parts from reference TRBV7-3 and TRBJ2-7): GAGVSQTPSNKVTEKGKYVELRCDPISGHTALYWYRQSLGQGPEFLIYFQGTGAADDSGLPNDRFFAVRPEGSVSTLKIQRTERGDSAVYLCASSLRPPRGEQYFGPGTRLTVT.

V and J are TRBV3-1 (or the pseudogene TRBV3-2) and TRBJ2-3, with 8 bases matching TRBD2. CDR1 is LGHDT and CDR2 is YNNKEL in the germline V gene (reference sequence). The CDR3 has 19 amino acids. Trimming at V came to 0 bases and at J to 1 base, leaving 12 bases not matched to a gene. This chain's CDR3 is CASSQDQSSGIRGTDTQYF. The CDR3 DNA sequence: TGTGCCAGCAGCCAAGATCAAAGTAGCGGGATAAGGGGCACAGATACGCAGTATTTT.

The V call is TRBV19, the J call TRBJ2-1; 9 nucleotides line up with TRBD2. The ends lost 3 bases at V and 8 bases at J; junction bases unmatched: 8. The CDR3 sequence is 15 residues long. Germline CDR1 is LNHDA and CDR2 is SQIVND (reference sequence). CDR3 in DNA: TGTGCCAGTAGTATCGGCCTAGCGGGGAGGGATGAGCAGTTCTTC. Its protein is CASSIGLAGRDEQFF.

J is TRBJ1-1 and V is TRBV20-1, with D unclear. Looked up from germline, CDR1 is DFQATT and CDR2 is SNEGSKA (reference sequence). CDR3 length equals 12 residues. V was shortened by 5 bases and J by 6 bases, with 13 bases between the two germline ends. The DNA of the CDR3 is TGCAGTGCTCGTGCCAGTGGCTCTGAAGCTTTCTTT. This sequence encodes CSARASGSEAFF.

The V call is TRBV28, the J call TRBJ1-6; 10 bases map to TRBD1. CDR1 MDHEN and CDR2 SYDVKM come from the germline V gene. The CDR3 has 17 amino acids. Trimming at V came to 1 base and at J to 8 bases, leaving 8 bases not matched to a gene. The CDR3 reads CASSLYGHGTGDSPLHF. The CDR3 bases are TGTGCCAGCAGTTTATATGGACACGGGACAGGGGATTCACCCCTCCACTTT.

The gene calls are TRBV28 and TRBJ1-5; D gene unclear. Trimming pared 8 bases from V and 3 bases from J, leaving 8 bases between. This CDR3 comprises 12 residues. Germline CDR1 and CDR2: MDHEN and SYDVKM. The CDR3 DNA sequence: TGTGCCAGCGTCCAGCCCAATCAGCCCCAGCATTTT. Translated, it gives CASVQPNQPQHF.

CDR3 sequence: CAISLTGGEKLFF. DNA of the CDR3: TGTGCCATCAGTTTAACAGGGGGAGAAAAACTGTTTTTT. The rearrangement uses TRBV10-3 and TRBJ1-4; 8 nucleotides align to TRBD1. Germline V lookup: CDR1 ENHRY, CDR2 SYGVKD. Trimming cost V 5 bases and J 8 bases; bases outside gene matches: 4. This CDR3 region has 13 residues.

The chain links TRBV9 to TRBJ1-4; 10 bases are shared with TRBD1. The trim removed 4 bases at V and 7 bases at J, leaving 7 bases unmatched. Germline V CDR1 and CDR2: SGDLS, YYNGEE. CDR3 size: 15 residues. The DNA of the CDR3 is TGTGCCAGCAGCTCCCAGACAGGGGGCACTGAAAAACTGTTTTTT. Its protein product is CASSSQTGGTEKLFF.

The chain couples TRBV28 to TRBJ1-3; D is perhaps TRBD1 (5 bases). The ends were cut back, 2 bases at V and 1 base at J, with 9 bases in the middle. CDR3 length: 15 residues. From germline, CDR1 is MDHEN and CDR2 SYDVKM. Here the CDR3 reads CASSLIRTSGNTIYF. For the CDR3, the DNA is TGTGCCAGCAGTTTAATACGGACATCTGGAAACACCATATATTTT. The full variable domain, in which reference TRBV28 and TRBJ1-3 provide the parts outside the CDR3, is DVKVTQSSRYLVKRTGEKVFLECVQDMDHENMFWYRQDPGLGLRLIYFSYDVKMKEKGDIPEGYSVSREKKERFSLILESASTNQTSMYLCASSLIRTSGNTIYFGEGSWLTVV.

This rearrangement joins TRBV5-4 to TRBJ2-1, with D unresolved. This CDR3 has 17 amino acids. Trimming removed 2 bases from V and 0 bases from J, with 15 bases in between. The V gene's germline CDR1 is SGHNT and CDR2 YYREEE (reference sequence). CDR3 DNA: TGTGCCAGCAGCTTTAAAAATAGGTCGAGCTCCTACAATGAGCAGTTCTTC. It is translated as CASSFKNRSSSYNEQFF.

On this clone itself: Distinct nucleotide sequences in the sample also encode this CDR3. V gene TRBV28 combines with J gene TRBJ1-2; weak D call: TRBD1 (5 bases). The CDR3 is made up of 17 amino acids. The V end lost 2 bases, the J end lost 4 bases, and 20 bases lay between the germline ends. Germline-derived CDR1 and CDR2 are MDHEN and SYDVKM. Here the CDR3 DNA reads TGTGCCAGCAGTTTACTATTCGGGGGAGGCTTCCTCTATGGCTACACCTTC. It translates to CASSLLFGGGFLYGYTF.

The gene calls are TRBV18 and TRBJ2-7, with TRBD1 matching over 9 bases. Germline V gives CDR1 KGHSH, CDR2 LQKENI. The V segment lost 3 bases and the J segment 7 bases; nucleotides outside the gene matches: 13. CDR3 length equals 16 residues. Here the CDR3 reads CASSPPGQGISGEQYF. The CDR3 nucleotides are TGTGCCAGCTCACCCCCGGGACAGGGTATTTCGGGGGAGCAGTACTTC.

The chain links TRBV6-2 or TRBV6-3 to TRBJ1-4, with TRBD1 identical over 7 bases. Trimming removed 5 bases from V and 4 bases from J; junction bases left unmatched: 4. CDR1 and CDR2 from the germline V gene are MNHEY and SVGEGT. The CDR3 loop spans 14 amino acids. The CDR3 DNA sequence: TGTGCCAGCAGTCGCAGACAGGGTAATGAAAAACTGTTTTTT. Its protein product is CASSRRQGNEKLFF.

CDR3: CASSASTTSRDLYEQYF. CDR3 coding DNA: TGTGCCAGTAGTGCATCGACGACTAGCCGGGATCTCTACGAGCAGTACTTC. V is TRBV19 and J is TRBJ2-7, with 7 bases that match TRBD2. Losses at the gene ends were 5 bases for V and 3 bases for J; bases not matched to a gene: 16. The CDR3 contains 17 residues. Germline CDR1 LNHDA, CDR2 SQIVND (reference sequence).

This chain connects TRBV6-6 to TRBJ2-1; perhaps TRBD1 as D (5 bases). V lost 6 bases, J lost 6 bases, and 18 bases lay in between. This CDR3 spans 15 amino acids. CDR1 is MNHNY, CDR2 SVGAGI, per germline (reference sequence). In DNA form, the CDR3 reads TGTGCCAGCAGCACAAGCGATTCTAGGGGCAATGAGCAGTTCTTC. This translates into CASSTSDSRGNEQFF.

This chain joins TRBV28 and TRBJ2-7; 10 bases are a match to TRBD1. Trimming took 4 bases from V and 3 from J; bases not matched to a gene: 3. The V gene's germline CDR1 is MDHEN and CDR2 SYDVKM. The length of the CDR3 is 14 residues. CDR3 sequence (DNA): TGTGCCAGCAGTTGGGGGACAGGGGACTACGAGCAGTACTTC. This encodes CASSWGTGDYEQYF.

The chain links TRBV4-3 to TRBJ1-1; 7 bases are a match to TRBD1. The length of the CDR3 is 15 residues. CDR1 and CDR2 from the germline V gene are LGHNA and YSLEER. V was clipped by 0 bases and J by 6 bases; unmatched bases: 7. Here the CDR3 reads CASSQDQGVGSEAFF. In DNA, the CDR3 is TGCGCCAGCAGCCAAGATCAGGGGGTCGGATCTGAAGCTTTCTTT.